The clone carrying this T cell receptor beta chain occurred a few times. The CDR3 is 14 residues long. The germline CDR1 and CDR2 sequences are MNHEY and SVGAGI. Trimming pared 6 bases from V and 5 bases from J, leaving 16 bases between. This record belongs to a study of blood T cell repertoires in COVID-19. Study-level information: Sites in the United States, Italy and Spain provided acute and convalescent COVID-19 samples. T cells, B-cell-depleted T cells, or PBMCs provided the cDNA or gDNA that served as material.

Libraries were prepared by immunoSEQ multiplex PCR; TCRdb keeps only in-frame clonotypes and omits some of them. The table has approximately 110,000 clones, nearly 85% seen once. The chain employs TRBV6-5 and TRBJ1-1; D uncertain. This TCR derives from a woman aged 45-59 years with acute or convalescent COVID-19. Sequenced: peripheral blood. CDR3 loop: CASSFSELSTEAFF. In DNA form, the CDR3 reads TGTGCCAGCAGCTTTAGTGAGCTGAGTACTGAAGCTTTCTTT.